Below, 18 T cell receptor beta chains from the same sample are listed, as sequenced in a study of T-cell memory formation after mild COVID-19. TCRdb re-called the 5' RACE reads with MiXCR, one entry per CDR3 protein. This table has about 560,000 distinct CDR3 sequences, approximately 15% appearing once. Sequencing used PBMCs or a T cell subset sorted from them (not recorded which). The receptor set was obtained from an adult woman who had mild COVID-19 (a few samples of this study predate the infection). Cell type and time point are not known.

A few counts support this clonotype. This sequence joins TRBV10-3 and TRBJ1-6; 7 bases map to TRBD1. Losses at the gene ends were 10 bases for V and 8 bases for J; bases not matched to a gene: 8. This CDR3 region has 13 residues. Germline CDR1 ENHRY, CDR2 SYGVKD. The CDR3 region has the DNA TGTGCCACAAGGGGACAGAGCGATTCACCCCTCCACTTT. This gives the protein CATRGQSDSPLHF.

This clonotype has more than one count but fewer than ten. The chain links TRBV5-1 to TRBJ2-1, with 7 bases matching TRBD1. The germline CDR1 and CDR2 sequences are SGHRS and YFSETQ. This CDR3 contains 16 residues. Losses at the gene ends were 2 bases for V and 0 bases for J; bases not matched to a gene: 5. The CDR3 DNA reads TGCGCCAGCAGCTTACAGCAGGGGGTCTCCTACAATGAGCAGTTCTTC. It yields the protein CASSLQQGVSYNEQFF.

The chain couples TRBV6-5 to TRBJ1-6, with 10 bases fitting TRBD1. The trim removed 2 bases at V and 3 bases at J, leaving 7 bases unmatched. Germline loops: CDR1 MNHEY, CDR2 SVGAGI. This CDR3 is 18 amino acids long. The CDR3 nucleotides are TGTGCCAGCAGTTACAGCGGACAGGGGGGTTACTATAATTCACCCCTCCACTTT. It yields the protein CASSYSGQGGYYNSPLHF.

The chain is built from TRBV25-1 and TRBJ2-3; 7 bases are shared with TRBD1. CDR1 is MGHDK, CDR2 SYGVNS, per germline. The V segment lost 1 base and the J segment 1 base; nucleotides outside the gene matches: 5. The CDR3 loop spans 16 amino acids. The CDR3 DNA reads TGTGCCAGCAGTGAATTGGGGACAGCGGGCACAGATACGCAGTATTTT. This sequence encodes CASSELGTAGTDTQYF. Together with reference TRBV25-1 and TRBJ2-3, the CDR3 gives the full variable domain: EADIYQTPRYLVIGTGKKITLECSQTMGHDKMYWYQQDPGMELHLIHYSYGVNSTEKGDLSSESTVSRIRTEHFPLTLESARPSHTSQYLCASSELGTAGTDTQYFGPGTRLTVL.

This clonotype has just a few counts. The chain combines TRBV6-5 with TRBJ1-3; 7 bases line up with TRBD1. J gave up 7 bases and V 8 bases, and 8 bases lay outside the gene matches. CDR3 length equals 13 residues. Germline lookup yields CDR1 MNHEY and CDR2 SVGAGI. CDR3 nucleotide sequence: TGTGCCAGCTACGAGGGGGCGAGGAACACCATATATTTT. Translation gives CASYEGARNTIYF.

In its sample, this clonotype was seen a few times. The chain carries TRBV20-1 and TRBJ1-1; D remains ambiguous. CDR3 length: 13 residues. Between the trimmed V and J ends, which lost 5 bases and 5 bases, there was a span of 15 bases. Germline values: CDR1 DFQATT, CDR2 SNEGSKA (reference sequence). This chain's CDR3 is CSALTPGITEAFF. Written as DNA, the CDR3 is TGCAGTGCTCTCACCCCGGGGATAACTGAAGCTTTCTTT.

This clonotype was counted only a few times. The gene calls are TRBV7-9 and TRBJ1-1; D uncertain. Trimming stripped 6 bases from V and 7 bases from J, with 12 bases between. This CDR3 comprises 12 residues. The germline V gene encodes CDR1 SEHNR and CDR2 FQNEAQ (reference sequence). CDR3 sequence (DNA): TGTGCCAGCAGATCTATGGCGCTTGAAGCTTTCTTT. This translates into CASRSMALEAFF.

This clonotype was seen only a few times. CDR3 in amino acids: CASSLAGDGANVLTF. The CDR3 nucleotides are TGCGCCAGCAGCTTGGCGGGAGATGGGGCCAACGTCCTGACTTTC. The chain uses TRBV5-1 and TRBJ2-6; D is possibly TRBD2 (6 bases). V gave up 0 bases and J gave up 3 bases, with 7 bases separating them. Looked up from germline, CDR1 is SGHRS and CDR2 is YFSETQ. The CDR3 totals 15 residues.

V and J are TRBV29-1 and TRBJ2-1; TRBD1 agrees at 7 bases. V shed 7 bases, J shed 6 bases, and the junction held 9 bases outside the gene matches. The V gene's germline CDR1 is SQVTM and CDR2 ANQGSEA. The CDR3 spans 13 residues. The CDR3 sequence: CSASDRSLNEQFF. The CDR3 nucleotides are TGCAGCGCCTCGGACAGGTCGCTCAATGAGCAGTTCTTC.

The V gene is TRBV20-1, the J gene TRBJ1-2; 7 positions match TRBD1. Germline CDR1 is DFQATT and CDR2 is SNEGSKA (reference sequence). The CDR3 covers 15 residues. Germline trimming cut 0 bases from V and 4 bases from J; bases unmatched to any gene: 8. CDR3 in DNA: TGCAGTGCTAGAGATAGGGCAGGGGGGGCCTATGGCTACACCTTC. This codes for CSARDRAGGAYGYTF.

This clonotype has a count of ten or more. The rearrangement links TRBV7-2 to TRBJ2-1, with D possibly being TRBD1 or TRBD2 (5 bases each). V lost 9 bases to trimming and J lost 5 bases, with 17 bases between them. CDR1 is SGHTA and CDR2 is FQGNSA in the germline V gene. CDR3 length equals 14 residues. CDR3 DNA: TGTGCCAGTCTCGTGGGGCGAGGGAACAATGAGCAGTTCTTC. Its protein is CASLVGRGNNEQFF.

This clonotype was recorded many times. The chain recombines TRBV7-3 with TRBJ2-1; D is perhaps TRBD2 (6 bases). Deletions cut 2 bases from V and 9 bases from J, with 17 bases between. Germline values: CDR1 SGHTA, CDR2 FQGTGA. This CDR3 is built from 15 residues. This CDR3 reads CASSLAGHGGGEQFF. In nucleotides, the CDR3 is TGTGCCAGCAGCTTAGCGGGGCACGGTGGGGGTGAGCAGTTCTTC.

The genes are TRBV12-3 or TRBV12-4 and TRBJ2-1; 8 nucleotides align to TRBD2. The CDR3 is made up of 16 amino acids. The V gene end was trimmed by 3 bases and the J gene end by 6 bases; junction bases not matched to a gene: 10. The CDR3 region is CASSFKRLAKGNEQFF. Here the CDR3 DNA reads TGTGCCAGCAGTTTTAAGAGACTAGCGAAGGGCAATGAGCAGTTCTTC.

The CDR3 here is CASSSGGGLSGNTIYF. CDR3 in DNA: TGCGCCAGCAGCTCCGGGGGGGGCCTCTCTGGAAACACCATATATTTT. The rearrangement uses TRBV5-1 and TRBJ1-3, with D perhaps TRBD1 (6 bases). Trimming took 3 bases from V and 0 from J, leaving 13 bases between them. CDR3 length: 16 residues. Germline V CDR1 and CDR2: SGHRS, YFSETQ.

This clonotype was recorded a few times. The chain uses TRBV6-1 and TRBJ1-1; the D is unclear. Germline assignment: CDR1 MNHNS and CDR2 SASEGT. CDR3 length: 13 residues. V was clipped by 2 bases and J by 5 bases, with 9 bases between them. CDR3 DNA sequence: TGTGCCAGCAGTGAATTGAGCGTTACTGAAGCTTTCTTT. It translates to CASSELSVTEAFF.

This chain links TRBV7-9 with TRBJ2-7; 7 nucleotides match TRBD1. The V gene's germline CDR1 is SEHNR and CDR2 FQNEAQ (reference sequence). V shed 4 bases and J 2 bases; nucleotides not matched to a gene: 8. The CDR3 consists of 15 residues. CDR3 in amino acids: CASSSSTGFPYEQYF. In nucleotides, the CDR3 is TGTGCCAGCAGCTCCTCGACAGGGTTTCCCTACGAGCAGTACTTC.

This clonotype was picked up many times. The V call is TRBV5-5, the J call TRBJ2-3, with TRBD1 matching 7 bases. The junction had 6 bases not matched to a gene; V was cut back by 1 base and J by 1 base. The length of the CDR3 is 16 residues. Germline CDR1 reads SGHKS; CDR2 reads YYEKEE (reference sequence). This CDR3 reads CASSLTRQGGTDTQYF. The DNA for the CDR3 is TGTGCCAGCAGCTTGACAAGACAGGGTGGCACAGATACGCAGTATTTT.

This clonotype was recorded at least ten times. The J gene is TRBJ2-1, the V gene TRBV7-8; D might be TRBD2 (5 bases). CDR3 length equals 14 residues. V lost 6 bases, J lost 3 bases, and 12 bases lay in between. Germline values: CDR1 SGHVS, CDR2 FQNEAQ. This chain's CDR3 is CASRRSGDYNEQFF. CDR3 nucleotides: TGTGCCAGCAGGCGGAGCGGTGACTACAATGAGCAGTTCTTC.